The TCR beta chain described here comes from a study of vaccination effects on CD4 cells after COVID-19. Notes on the study in general: Relatively few convalescent patients took part in the study, which had no early post-infection timepoints.

Subsequent to less than twelve days of culture, CD4+ T cells were isolated. Assay used: immunoSEQ multiplex PCR; TCRdb lists only in-frame clones, some missing. The sample lists about 37,000 clones, roughly 79% occurring once. This clone was counted between two and nine times. Its specificity is unknown. Per the germline V gene, CDR1 is MNHEY and CDR2 is SVGEGT. The CDR3 contains 14 residues. Between the trimmed V and J ends, which lost 6 bases and 6 bases, there was a span of 15 bases. The rearrangement uses TRBV6-2 or TRBV6-3 and TRBJ1-5, with a tentative D call TRBD1 (6 bases). Sequenced here: CD4+ T cells from PBMCs cultured without peptide, sampled before COVID-19 vaccination. The TCR was taken from a human donor who received a COVID-19 vaccine. CDR3 DNA sequence: TGTGCCAGCAGCCCTACAGGGCCCGCTCAGCCCCAGCATTTT. The encoded protein is CASSPTGPAQPQHF.